This T cell receptor beta chain was sequenced in a study of human T cells and chemical hapten exposure. The wider study: Patch tests delivered 0.01% DPC to the upper back and were evaluated at 6 days.

The library labeled individual cDNA molecules by adding unique molecular identifiers to them. Per the original data handling: Counting gave a median of roughly 97,000 TCRs per sample, with values ranging from roughly 20,000 to 750,000. TCRdb re-derived calls from the RACE reads in MiXCR, one entry per CDR3 protein. The authors' filters were not applied to this entry. The sample has 95,000 to 150,000 distinct CDR3 sequences; 13% are singletons. As to time point: pre-sensitization, week 0. Specified treatment: therapeutic diphenylcyclopropenone sensitization with weekly scalp DPC. The study extracted total RNA from unfractionated whole blood. Germline V gene data show CDR1 as SQVTM and CDR2 as ANQGSEA. CDR3 length: 16 residues. J gave up 5 bases and V 5 bases, and 14 bases lay outside the gene matches.

The sample was whole blood, taken in connection with sensitization to the hapten diphenylcyclopropenone (DPC). This receptor was identified in a woman aged 18-29 years with alopecia areata. Some clones in this sample may be carry-over from other donors' samples. The genes are TRBV29-1 and TRBJ2-5; 10 nucleotides line up with TRBD2. CDR3 sequence reads: CSVSRYQRGGPETQYF. CDR3 DNA sequence: TGCAGCGTTTCCCGGTACCAGCGGGGGGGCCCGGAGACCCAGTACTTC. The whole variable domain, filled in from reference TRBV29-1 and TRBJ2-5, reads SAVISQKPSRDICQRGTSLTIQCQVDSQVTMMFWYRQQPGQSLTLIATANQGSEATYESGFVIDKFPISRPNLTFSTLTVSNMSPEDSSIYLCSVSRYQRGGPETQYFGPGTRLLVL.